These T cell receptor beta chains were read from a single sample in a study of shared clonotypes between healthy human individuals. The protocol was immunoSEQ multiplex PCR, while the TCRdb copy is restricted to in-frame clones and leaves out a portion. The sample records roughly 2,000,000 clones, approximately 95% being singletons. The sequenced material came from naive CD8+ T cells sorted from blood. Receptors originate from a man between 18 and 29 years old in good health. Both conserved end residues are part of each CDR3. The order of the fields is J gene, D gene, clone size, V gene, CDR3 protein, CDR3 DNA. A D gene is named only where the DNA matches it firmly. Expanded clones are given a class, and other clones once, few, many or no size at all.

TRBJ1-1,-,-,TRBV5-1,CASSLLRDTEAFF,TGCGCCAGCAGCTTACTCAGGGACACTGAAGCTTTCTTT
TRBJ1-2,TRBD1,few,TRBV10-1,CASSGGIRTGGDYGYTF,TGCGCCAGCAGTGGGGGGATTCGGACAGGGGGAGATTATGGCTACACCTTC
TRBJ1-6,-,-,TRBV27,CASSPGRSYNSPLHF,TGTGCCAGCAGTCCAGGGAGATCCTATAATTCACCCCTCCACTTT
TRBJ2-7,-,-,TRBV30,CAWSLEGWYEQYF,TGTGCCTGGAGTTTAGAGGGTTGGTACGAGCAGTACTTC
TRBJ2-5,-,-,TRBV13,CASSSVLGAQYF,TGTGCCAGCAGCTCGGTGCTAGGGGCCCAGTACTTC
TRBJ2-3,-,-,TRBV9,CASSPTNGVSSTDTQYF,TGTGCCAGCAGCCCGACCAATGGGGTATCTAGCACAGATACGCAGTATTTT
TRBJ1-1,-,-,TRBV27,CASSEQGENTEAFF,TGTGCCAGCAGTGAACAGGGAGAGAACACTGAAGCTTTCTTT
TRBJ2-2,-,-,TRBV6-5,CASSYSAGELFF,TGTGCCAGCAGTTACTCAGCTGGGGAGCTGTTTTTT
TRBJ2-1,TRBD2,-,TRBV11-2,CASSLDASGRDEQFF,TGTGCCAGCAGCTTAGACGCTAGCGGGAGAGATGAGCAGTTCTTC
TRBJ2-1,TRBD2,-,TRBV7-9,CASSFPLRLAGDNEQFF,TGTGCCAGCAGCTTCCCTTTGAGGCTAGCGGGGGACAATGAGCAGTTCTTC
TRBJ2-1,TRBD2,-,TRBV7-2,CASSLAGLAGGVSSEQFF,TGTGCCAGCAGCTTAGCGGGGCTAGCGGGAGGCGTTTCGAGTGAGCAGTTCTTC
TRBJ2-1,-,-,TRBV4-3,CASSQNADYTTLGNEQFF,TGCGCCAGCAGCCAAAACGCGGACTATACTACTCTTGGGAATGAGCAGTTCTTC
TRBJ2-5,TRBD1,-,TRBV27,CASSLRTGLQETQYF,TGTGCCAGCAGCCTTCGGACAGGGTTACAAGAGACCCAGTACTTC
TRBJ2-1,-,-,TRBV4-3,CASSQGGIDEQFF,TGCGCCAGCAGCCAAGGGGGGATCGATGAGCAGTTCTTC
TRBJ2-7,-,-,TRBV5-4,CASSFGTADSYEQYF,TGTGCCAGCAGCTTCGGGACTGCCGACTCCTACGAGCAGTACTTC
TRBJ2-5,-,-,TRBV9,CASSGQIQETQYF,TGTGCCAGCAGCGGACAGATCCAAGAGACCCAGTACTTC
TRBJ2-3,-,-,TRBV7-9,CASSLVGQPDTQYF,TGTGCCAGCAGCTTAGTGGGACAACCTGATACGCAGTATTTT
TRBJ1-2,TRBD1,-,TRBV6-5,CASSYSGTGAYGYTF,TGTGCCAGCAGTTACTCGGGGACAGGGGCTTATGGCTACACCTTC
TRBJ2-4,TRBD2,few,TRBV5-1,CASSMELAGLSGNIQYF,TGCGCCAGCAGCATGGAACTAGCGGGACTTTCCGGCAACATTCAGTACTTC
TRBJ2-2,TRBD2,-,TRBV5-1,CASRQSGLGSNTGELFF,TGCGCCAGCCGCCAATCCGGACTAGGATCGAACACCGGGGAGCTGTTTTTT
TRBJ2-7,-,-,TRBV7-2,CASSLGWVRTYEQYF,TGTGCCAGCAGCTTAGGTTGGGTTAGGACCTACGAGCAGTACTTC
TRBJ2-3,TRBD1,-,TRBV14,CASSQSGQGTDTQYF,TGTGCCAGCAGCCAGTCGGGACAGGGAACAGATACGCAGTATTTT
TRBJ1-5,-,-,TRBV4-1,CASSQDQGPKGDNQPQHF,TGCGCCAGCAGCCAAGACCAGGGCCCTAAAGGGGACAATCAGCCCCAGCATTTT
TRBJ1-4,-,-,TRBV9,CASSVGGLRANEKLFF,TGTGCCAGCAGCGTAGGAGGGCTTCGGGCTAATGAAAAACTGTTTTTT
TRBJ1-6,TRBD1,-,TRBV2,CASIDPRGWDNSPLHF,TGTGCCAGCATCGACCCCAGGGGGTGGGATAATTCACCCCTCCACTTT
TRBJ2-3,TRBD2,-,TRBV27,CASSLLAGGPSTDTQYF,TGTGCCAGCAGTTTATTGGCGGGAGGGCCTAGCACAGATACGCAGTATTTT
TRBJ2-3,-,-,TRBV10-1,CASSAGSPDTQYF,TGCGCCAGCAGTGCCGGGAGCCCAGATACGCAGTATTTT
TRBJ2-6,TRBD1,-,TRBV7-6,CASSVQGVTGANVLTF,TGTGCCAGCAGCGTACAGGGGGTTACTGGGGCCAACGTCCTGACTTTC
TRBJ2-7,TRBD1,-,TRBV27,CASSFSTGGYEQYF,TGTGCCAGCAGTTTCTCGACAGGGGGGTACGAGCAGTACTTC
TRBJ2-7,-,-,TRBV2,CASSKGGELYEQYF,TGTGCCAGCAGTAAGGGGGGAGAGCTCTACGAGCAGTACTTC
TRBJ2-2,-,few,TRBV10-1,CASSDRDTGELFF,TGCGCCAGCAGTGACAGAGACACCGGGGAGCTGTTTTTT
TRBJ2-2,-,-,TRBV6-5,CASSYDTGYGELFF,TGTGCCAGCAGTTACGACACAGGGTACGGGGAGCTGTTTTTT
TRBJ2-7,TRBD2,-,TRBV11-2,CASSFGTSLLEQYF,TGTGCCAGCAGCTTCGGGACTAGCTTGTTGGAGCAGTACTTC
TRBJ2-7,TRBD1,-,TRBV9,CASSATGTGGYEQYF,TGTGCCAGCAGCGCCACCGGGACAGGGGGTTACGAGCAGTACTTC
TRBJ1-1,TRBD1,-,TRBV7-6,CASSSRFGTGGEAFF,TGTGCCAGCAGCTCGAGATTCGGGACAGGGGGTGAAGCTTTCTTT
TRBJ1-1,TRBD1,-,TRBV7-9,CASELEQGESEAFF,TGTGCCAGCGAATTGGAGCAGGGGGAGTCTGAAGCTTTCTTT
TRBJ2-7,TRBD1,-,TRBV27,CASSLSRTGYYEQYF,TGTGCCAGCAGCCTGTCCAGGACAGGATACTACGAGCAGTACTTC
TRBJ2-7,-,-,TRBV4-3,CASSQATGGYSYEQYF,TGCGCCAGCAGCCAAGCGACGGGCGGATACTCCTACGAGCAGTACTTC
TRBJ2-2,TRBD2,once,TRBV30,CAWIGLAGLNTGELFF,TGTGCCTGGATCGGTTTAGCGGGGCTGAACACCGGGGAGCTGTTTTTT
TRBJ1-1,TRBD1,-,TRBV7-9,CASSPRTGEGTEAFF,TGTGCCAGCAGCCCCCGGACAGGGGAGGGCACTGAAGCTTTCTTT
TRBJ2-2,TRBD2,-,TRBV9,CASSAGGTNTGELFF,TGTGCCAGCAGCGCGGGGGGAACGAACACCGGGGAGCTGTTTTTT
TRBJ1-2,-,-,TRBV5-4,CASSLAGGYTF,TGTGCCAGCAGCTTGGCCGGAGGCTACACCTTC
TRBJ2-1,-,-,TRBV7-8,CASSSRRDFYNEQFF,TGTGCCAGCAGCTCTCGCCGGGACTTTTACAATGAGCAGTTCTTC
TRBJ2-2,-,-,TRBV2,CASSEERTNTGELFF,TGTGCCAGCAGTGAAGAGCGGACGAACACCGGGGAGCTGTTTTTT
TRBJ2-2,-,few,TRBV7-9,CASSFGTGELFF,TGTGCCAGCAGCTTCGGAACCGGGGAGCTGTTTTTT
TRBJ2-5,TRBD2,-,TRBV7-8,CASSLAVGRGTQETQYF,TGTGCCAGCAGCTTAGCGGTAGGGCGGGGGACCCAAGAGACCCAGTACTTC
TRBJ2-5,-,-,TRBV11-2,CASSLEFWETQYF,TGTGCCAGCAGCTTAGAATTCTGGGAGACCCAGTACTTC
TRBJ2-7,-,-,TRBV13,CASSLGTRSHEQYF,TGTGCCAGCAGCTTAGGCACCAGGAGCCACGAGCAGTACTTC
TRBJ2-7,TRBD1,once,TRBV10-3,CAISQGQGGYEQYF,TGTGCCATCAGCCAGGGACAGGGAGGCTACGAGCAGTACTTC
TRBJ2-7,-,-,TRBV6-1,CASSEMRIAYEQYF,TGTGCCAGCAGTGAGATGAGGATCGCCTACGAGCAGTACTTC
TRBJ1-1,-,-,TRBV19,CASSTIMNTEAFF,TGTGCCAGTAGTACCATTATGAACACTGAAGCTTTCTTT
TRBJ1-1,-,-,TRBV6-5,CASSSVGTVNTEAFF,TGTGCCAGCAGCTCGGTAGGGACCGTCAACACTGAAGCTTTCTTT
TRBJ2-1,-,-,TRBV4-1,CASSQEWNNEQFF,TGCGCCAGCAGCCAAGAATGGAACAATGAGCAGTTCTTC
TRBJ2-7,-,-,TRBV9,CASSTSGHTSYEQYF,TGTGCCAGCTCTACATCTGGACATACCTCCTACGAGCAGTACTTC